This record concerns one TCR beta chain sequence. Profiling relied on immunoSEQ multiplex PCR, and the TCRdb table lists in-frame clones only, not all of them. The data hold more than 100,000 clones, with under 95% observed a single time. Per the germline V gene, CDR1 is MGHDK and CDR2 is SYGVNS. The CDR3 extends over 13 amino acids. The V segment lost 5 bases and the J segment 10 bases; nucleotides outside the gene matches: 5. This sample is drawn from a study of control samples from healthy donors and cancer patients. Input material: blood. The chain employs TRBV25-1 and TRBJ1-1; 12 bases agree with TRBD1. This TCR was recovered from a man aged 18-30 years in good health. The CDR3 here is CASSPRDRGPAFF. As DNA, the CDR3 is TGTGCCAGCAGTCCCCGGGACAGGGGGCCAGCTTTCTTT.